This T cell receptor beta chain was sequenced for a study of T cells after yellow fever vaccination. General observations from the study: Although the secondary response was weaker, it peaked faster, at day 5 versus 15.

Many counts were recorded for this clonotype. Its antigen is unknown. V lost 6 bases and J 5 bases, leaving 18 bases between the germline ends. CDR1 is SGHVS and CDR2 is FNYEAQ in the germline V gene. The CDR3 is made up of 15 amino acids. TCRdb called the 5' RACE reads again in MiXCR, with one record for every CDR3 protein. Among approximately 580,000 distinct CDR3 sequences listed, about a sixth were seen once. Sequenced here: PBMCs, sampled about 5 days after the first yellow fever vaccination. The chain has TRBV7-6 and TRBJ2-3; possible D gene TRBD2, 5 bases. This receptor was obtained from a man aged 18-30 years who received the YFV17D yellow fever vaccine. The CDR3: CASSPTRASGDTQYF. Written as DNA, the CDR3 is TGTGCCAGCAGTCCCACTAGGGCCTCAGGAGATACGCAGTATTTT.